This T cell receptor (beta chain) was observed in a study of T-cell memory formation after mild COVID-19. Overall study context: TCR clusters were mostly donor specific.

The germline gives CDR1 LGHDT, CDR2 YNNKEL (reference sequence). CDR3 size: 11 residues. This clonotype was counted only a few times. Its target is unknown. A read error may account for a junction end that differs from germline. A 5'RACE reaction primed in the constant segment made cDNA libraries of TCR alpha and TCR beta, and these carried sample barcodes and UMIs. Each CDR3 protein gets one entry after TCRdb re-called the 5' RACE reads with MiXCR. This table has approximately 340,000 distinct CDR3 sequences, roughly 13% appearing once. Broader study findings: CD4+ clones that contracted lay mainly in CM and EM; CD8+ ones lay in EMRA. Memory from before infection featured some responding clones, which suggests cross-reactive memory joined.

The specimen was PBMCs or a T cell subset sorted from them (not recorded which). The genes are TRBV3-1 and TRBJ2-3; the match to TRBD1 covers 8 bases. This receptor was identified in a man in his late teens or twenties who had mild COVID-19 (a few samples of this study predate the infection). Cell type and time point are not known. CDR3 coding DNA: TGTGCCAGCAGCCCCGGACAGGGAGTCGTTTTT. It codes for CASSPGQGVVF.